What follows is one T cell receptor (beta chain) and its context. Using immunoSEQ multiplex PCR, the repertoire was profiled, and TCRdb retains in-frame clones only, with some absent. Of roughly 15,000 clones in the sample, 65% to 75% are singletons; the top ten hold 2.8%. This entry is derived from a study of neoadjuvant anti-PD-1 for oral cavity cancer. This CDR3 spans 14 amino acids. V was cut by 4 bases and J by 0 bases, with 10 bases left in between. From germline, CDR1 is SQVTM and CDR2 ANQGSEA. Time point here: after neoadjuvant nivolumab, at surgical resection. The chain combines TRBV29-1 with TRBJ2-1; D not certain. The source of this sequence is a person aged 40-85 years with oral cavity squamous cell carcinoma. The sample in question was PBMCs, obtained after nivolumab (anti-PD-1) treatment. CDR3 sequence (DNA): TGCAGCGTTGCCGGCCCACTCTCCTACAATGAGCAGTTCTTC. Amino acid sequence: CSVAGPLSYNEQFF.